Sequencing of this TCR beta chain was carried out in a study of vaccination and CD4 T cells after COVID-19. Overall study: The post-COVID samples were taken a median roughly 100 days after diagnosis, anywhere from 35 to 161.

Turning to this clonotype: Its antigen is still unknown.

The CDR3 is 14 amino acids. Germline CDR1 MDHEN, CDR2 SYDVKM. Deletions cut 7 bases from V and 4 bases from J, with 14 bases between. Treatment described: approximately nine-day PBMC culture with coronavirus spike peptide pools or control peptides (ViraFEST assay). Fresh replacement IL-2 medium substituted for half the medium on days 3 and 7. Notes on the study in general: Vaccine-specific clones in convalescent patients were spike mono-reactive in 304 of 307 cases.

Cultured CD4+ T cell DNA was sequenced using the Oncomine TCR Beta short-read assay. The source of extracted genomic DNA was cultured CD4+ T cells. TCRdb used MiXCR to reprocess the PCR reads, holding one entry per CDR3 protein. The repertoire consists of about 15,000 distinct CDR3 sequences, with approximately 58% occurring once and the leading ten covering 12%. The sequencing input was CD4+ T cells from blood, cultured in vitro. The receptor's source is a human donor who had recovered from COVID-19. The chain joins TRBV28 to TRBJ1-5; possible D gene TRBD1, 5 bases. The CDR3 DNA follows: TGTGCCAGCATTTGGGGGACTGGGAATCAGCCCCAGCATTTT. Amino acids: CASIWGTGNQPQHF.